What follows are 29 T cell receptor beta chains derived from one specimen sequenced in a study of blood T cell repertoires in COVID-19. Measured with immunoSEQ multiplex PCR; TCRdb has only the in-frame clones, and not every one. The data hold 63,000 or so clones, with roughly four fifths observed a single time. Sequencing used peripheral blood. These receptors were obtained from a human donor in a cohort sampled during active COVID-19.

A few counts support this clone. This chain uses TRBV2 with TRBJ1-3; D gene uncertain. The V end lost 9 bases, the J end lost 0 bases, and 9 bases lay between the germline ends. Germline values: CDR1 SNHLY, CDR2 FYNNEI. There are 13 residues in the CDR3. CDR3 amino acids: CASTVFSGNTIYF. In DNA form, the CDR3 reads TGTGCCAGTACAGTTTTCTCTGGAAACACCATATATTTT.

V and J are TRBV4-2 and TRBJ1-2, with a tentative D call TRBD1 (5 bases). Germline CDR1 and CDR2: LGHNA and YNFKEQ. Trimming stripped 1 base from V and 4 bases from J, with 13 bases between. This CDR3 has 15 residues. CDR3 region: CASSQVDSFSYGYTF. DNA of the CDR3: TGTGCCAGCAGCCAAGTAGACAGTTTTAGCTATGGCTACACCTTC.

This sequence joins TRBV3-1 (or the pseudogene TRBV3-2) and TRBJ2-4, with a possible D match to TRBD2 (6 bases). Germline CDR1 is LGHDT and CDR2 is YNNKEL (reference sequence). The CDR3 loop spans 17 amino acids. Trimming stripped 4 bases from V and 3 bases from J, with 19 bases between. CDR3: CASSPWGDGSSKNIQYF. CDR3 in DNA: TGTGCCAGCAGCCCCTGGGGGGATGGGTCTAGCAAAAACATTCAGTACTTC.

The chain recombines TRBV4-3 with TRBJ2-3; D is unresolved. The germline gives CDR1 LGHNA, CDR2 YSLEER. The CDR3 is 14 amino acids. Trimming cost V 1 base and J 10 bases, with 15 bases left between them. CDR3 in amino acids: CASSQGNSGSAQYF. DNA for the CDR3: TGCGCCAGCAGCCAAGGAAATTCTGGTAGTGCGCAGTATTTT.

The chain joins TRBV7-2 to TRBJ2-5; 11 bases map to TRBD2. Germline V gives CDR1 SGHTA, CDR2 FQGNSA. V lost 3 bases, J lost 4 bases, and 16 bases stayed unmatched. The CDR3 is 19 residues long. In DNA form, the CDR3 reads TGTGCCAGCAGCTTCCTTGCATCTGGTAGCGGGGGGGCCGGAGAGACCCAGTACTTC. Protein: CASSFLASGSGGAGETQYF.

The V gene is TRBV12-3 or TRBV12-4, the J gene TRBJ1-1; the D is unclear. This CDR3 spans 12 amino acids. V lost 1 base and J 8 bases, leaving 8 bases between the germline ends. The CDR3 nucleotides read TGTGCCAGCAGTTTAGTTCGACTCGAAGCTTTCTTT. Amino acid sequence: CASSLVRLEAFF.

The chain uses TRBV11-3 and TRBJ1-1; tentatively, D is TRBD1 (6 bases). CDR1 is SGHNT, CDR2 YENEEA, per germline. CDR3 length: 18 residues. Between the trimmed V and J ends, which lost 0 bases and 3 bases, there was a span of 20 bases. As DNA, the CDR3 is TGTGCCAGCAGCTTAGAGTACGTTGAGGGGGAAGTCGACACTGAAGCTTTCTTT. Residues: CASSLEYVEGEVDTEAFF.

The chain recombines TRBV19 with TRBJ1-2; 10 bases are a match to TRBD1. Germline CDR1 and CDR2: LNHDA and SQIVND (reference sequence). This CDR3 has 15 residues. Trimming removed 4 bases from V and 4 bases from J; junction bases left unmatched: 6. The CDR3 bases are TGTGCCAGTAGTAGCGACAGGGGGCTCGGCTATGGCTACACCTTC. It specifies CASSSDRGLGYGYTF.

J is TRBJ2-1 and V is TRBV11-2, with 8 positions matching TRBD1. In germline, CDR1 is SGHAT, CDR2 FQNNGV. The V gene end was trimmed by 3 bases and the J gene end by 1 base; junction bases not matched to a gene: 8. There are 17 residues in the CDR3. CDR3 DNA: TGTGCCAGCAGCTTGCAGGCCGGGACAGGATCCTACAATGAGCAGTTCTTC. This encodes CASSLQAGTGSYNEQFF.

The chain links TRBV21-1 to TRBJ1-2. TRBV21-1 is listed as a pseudogene. This CDR3 comprises 14 residues. CDR3 amino acids: CASSKEPLYDGYTF. CDR3 DNA: TGTGCCAGCAGCAAAGAACCCCTATACGATGGCTACACCTTC.

This clone was seen more than once but under ten times. Here the CDR3 reads CASSETGGNTGELFF. CDR3 bases: TGTGCCAGCTCCGAGACGGGGGGGAACACCGGGGAGCTGTTTTTT. V and J are TRBV14 and TRBJ2-2; 7 nucleotides align to TRBD2. Germline V gene lookup returns CDR1 SGHDN and CDR2 FVKESK. CDR3 size: 15 residues. Unmatched junction bases numbered 7, after V lost 8 bases and J lost 1 base.

The rearrangement links TRBV9 to TRBJ2-3, with 16 positions matching TRBD2. Unmatched junction bases numbered 18, after V lost 3 bases and J lost 8 bases. The V gene's germline CDR1 is SGDLS and CDR2 YYNGEE. CDR3 size: 20 residues. The CDR3 bases are TGTGCCAGCAGCGCAGGGACTAGCGGGGGGGCCGGGATGAGTGTAGCTACGCAGTATTTT. This translates into CASSAGTSGGAGMSVATQYF.

This chain connects TRBV2 to TRBJ2-5; a possible D gene is TRBD2 (5 bases). This CDR3 spans 15 amino acids. Per germline, CDR1 SNHLY and CDR2 FYNNEI. V was pared by 6 bases and J by 4 bases, with 18 bases between. CDR3 nucleotide sequence: TGTGCCAGCAGACTGCGGGCGTCAAACCGAGAGACCCAGTACTTC. Its protein product is CASRLRASNRETQYF.

About this clone itself: This specimen includes other DNA sequences encoding the same CDR3. V is TRBV28 and J is TRBJ2-5; no definite D call. The germline V gene has CDR1 MDHEN and CDR2 SYDVKM. V was shortened by 3 bases and J by 5 bases, with 4 bases between the two germline ends. The CDR3 spans 11 residues. The CDR3: CASSFGETQYF. The CDR3 nucleotides are TGTGCCAGCAGTTTCGGGGAGACCCAGTACTTC.

The J gene is TRBJ1-5, the V gene TRBV18; 10 nucleotides agree with TRBD1. This CDR3 is built from 17 residues. Germline V lookup: CDR1 KGHSH, CDR2 LQKENI. V was clipped by 2 bases and J by 4 bases; unmatched bases: 8. The CDR3 region is CASSPGRTGGSNQPQHF. The CDR3 region has the DNA TGTGCCAGCTCACCAGGTCGGACAGGGGGTAGTAATCAGCCCCAGCATTTT.

This clone came up many times. This chain uses TRBV5-1 with TRBJ1-6; possible D gene TRBD1, 5 bases. Germline-derived CDR1 and CDR2 are SGHRS and YFSETQ. The CDR3 contains 15 residues. V lost 4 bases to trimming and J lost 6 bases, with 14 bases between them. CDR3 sequence (DNA): TGCGCCAGCAGCCCGGAGCGGGGCTTTAATTCACCCCTCCACTTT. The encoded protein is CASSPERGFNSPLHF.

The chain couples TRBV27 to TRBJ1-6, with D tentatively TRBD1 (5 bases). The CDR3 totals 14 residues. V shed 5 bases and J shed 10 bases, with 15 bases lying between them. CDR1 and CDR2 from the germline V gene are MNHEY and SMNVEV (reference sequence). Here the CDR3 reads CASSLRTFGSPLHF. The CDR3 DNA reads TGTGCCAGCAGTCTCCGGACATTTGGATCACCCCTCCACTTT.

The chain uses TRBV29-1 and TRBJ1-4; the match to TRBD1 covers 10 bases. The germline V gene encodes CDR1 SQVTM and CDR2 ANQGSEA. CDR3 length: 15 amino acids. The trim removed 6 bases at V and 3 bases at J, leaving 7 bases unmatched. The CDR3 loop reads CSVRDRGLSNEKLFF. In DNA, the CDR3 is TGCAGCGTGCGGGACAGGGGACTCTCTAATGAAAAACTGTTTTTT.

V and J are TRBV6-6 and TRBJ1-2; 11 nucleotides match TRBD1. The CDR3 runs 14 residues. Germline CDR1 is MNHNY and CDR2 is SVGAGI (reference sequence). With V trimmed by 7 bases and J by 7 bases, 8 bases remained unmatched. The CDR3 region has the DNA TGTGCCAGCATTCGAGGACAGGGGGCAAGTGGCTACACCTTC. Amino acid sequence: CASIRGQGASGYTF.

V gene TRBV5-6 combines with J gene TRBJ1-4, with D possibly being TRBD1 (6 bases). This CDR3 is built from 16 residues. Germline lookup yields CDR1 SGHDT and CDR2 YYEEEE. With 1 base removed from V and 7 bases from J, the gap between germline ends came to 17 bases. The DNA of the CDR3 is TGTGCCAGCAGCTTGTACCCAGGGGCGCAGGGTGAAAAACTGTTTTTT. It encodes CASSLYPGAQGEKLFF.

As DNA, the CDR3 is TGTGCCAGCAGTGACCCTGGGACTCCAGACACAGATACGCAGTATTTT. Protein: CASSDPGTPDTDTQYF. The chain couples TRBV2 to TRBJ2-3; tentatively, D is TRBD2 (6 bases). Trimming took 3 bases from V and 2 from J, leaving 15 bases between them. The V gene's germline CDR1 is SNHLY and CDR2 FYNNEI. CDR3 length equals 16 residues.

V usage is TRBV5-6 and J usage is TRBJ1-5; 7 nucleotides match TRBD1. Germline CDR1 reads SGHDT; CDR2 reads YYEEEE. Losses at the gene ends were 2 bases for V and 1 base for J; bases not matched to a gene: 3. CDR3 size: 15 residues. This CDR3 reads CASSFTQGSNQPQHF. CDR3 nucleotide sequence: TGTGCCAGCAGCTTTACACAGGGGAGCAATCAGCCCCAGCATTTT. Full variable domain (remainder filled in from reference TRBV5-6 and TRBJ1-5): DAGVTQSPTHLIKTRGQQVTLRCSPKSGHDTVSWYQQALGQGPQFIFQYYEEEERQRGNFPDRFSGHQFPNYSSELNVNALLLGDSALYLCASSFTQGSNQPQHFGDGTRLSIL.

The CDR3 DNA reads TGCGCCAGCAGCTTGGGTGGCGGGGGCCAGCCCCAGCATTTT. As protein: CASSLGGGGQPQHF. The chain couples TRBV5-1 to TRBJ1-5; TRBD1 is a possible D gene (6 bases). V was trimmed by 0 bases and J by 7 bases, leaving 11 bases between them. The CDR3 is 14 residues long. The V gene's germline CDR1 is SGHRS and CDR2 YFSETQ.

This clone was observed a single time. The V and J genes are TRBV5-1 and TRBJ2-2, with D possibly TRBD1 on 7 matching bases. This CDR3 contains 16 residues. V shed 6 bases and J shed 3 bases, with 18 bases lying between them. The V gene's germline CDR1 is SGHRS and CDR2 YFSETQ. CDR3 DNA sequence: TGCGCCAGCATCCTTGGTACAGGGGAGGACACCGGGGAGCTGTTTTTT. This translates into CASILGTGEDTGELFF. Using reference TRBV5-1 and TRBJ2-2 for the parts outside the CDR3, the full variable domain is KAGVTQTPRYLIKTRGQQVTLSCSPISGHRSVSWYQQTPGQGLQFLFEYFSETQRNKGNFPGRFSGRQFSNSRSEMNVSTLELGDSALYLCASILGTGEDTGELFFGEGSRLTVL.

The V call is TRBV12-3 or TRBV12-4, the J call TRBJ1-1; D ambiguous. V was trimmed by 5 bases and J by 8 bases, leaving 9 bases between them. The CDR3 extends over 11 amino acids. In DNA, the CDR3 is TGTGCCAGCAGTACGGAGATAGAAGCTTTCTTT. It encodes CASSTEIEAFF.

The chain couples TRBV28 to TRBJ2-3; D remains ambiguous. Germline assignment: CDR1 MDHEN and CDR2 SYDVKM. This CDR3 is 14 amino acids long. Trimming stripped 3 bases from V and 2 bases from J, with 9 bases between. The CDR3 DNA reads TGTGCCAGCAGTTTTGGTCTAGACACAGATACGCAGTATTTT. Its translation: CASSFGLDTDTQYF.

The rearrangement uses TRBV4-2 and TRBJ2-5, with 7 bases lining up with TRBD1. Germline CDR1 LGHNA, CDR2 YNFKEQ. J gave up 4 bases and V 1 base, and 0 bases lay outside the gene matches. CDR3 length: 13 residues. The CDR3 DNA is TGTGCCAGCAGCCAAGGGACAGGAGAGACCCAGTACTTC. It yields the protein CASSQGTGETQYF.

The V and J genes are TRBV7-2 and TRBJ2-3; possibly TRBD2 for D (5 bases). V lost 1 base, J lost 2 bases, and 13 bases lay in between. The CDR3 runs 16 residues. Germline loops: CDR1 SGHTA, CDR2 FQGNSA. CDR3 nucleotides: TGTGCCAGCAGCTTAGGAGCTAGCCGAAACACAGATACGCAGTATTTT. As protein: CASSLGASRNTDTQYF.

The V gene is TRBV9, the J gene TRBJ2-1; TRBD2 matches at 9 bases. Germline V CDR1 and CDR2: SGDLS, YYNGEE. This CDR3 comprises 16 residues. J gave up 9 bases and V 6 bases, and 16 bases lay outside the gene matches. CDR3 DNA: TGTGCCAGCACCGCCGGGGGAGGCGGGGGGGTTCCTGAGCAGTTCTTC. Translated, it gives CASTAGGGGGVPEQFF.